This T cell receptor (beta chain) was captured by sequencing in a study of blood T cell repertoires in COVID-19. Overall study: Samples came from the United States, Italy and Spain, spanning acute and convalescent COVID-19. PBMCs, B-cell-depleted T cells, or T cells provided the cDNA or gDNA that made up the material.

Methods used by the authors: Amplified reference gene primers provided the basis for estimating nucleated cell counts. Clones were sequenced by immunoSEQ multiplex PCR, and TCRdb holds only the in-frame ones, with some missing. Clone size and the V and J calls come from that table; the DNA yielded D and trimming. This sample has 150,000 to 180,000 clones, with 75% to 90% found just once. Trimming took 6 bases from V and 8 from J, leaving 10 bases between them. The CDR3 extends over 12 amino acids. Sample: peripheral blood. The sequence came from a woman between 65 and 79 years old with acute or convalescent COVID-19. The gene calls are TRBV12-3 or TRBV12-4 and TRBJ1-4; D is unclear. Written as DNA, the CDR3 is TGTGCCAGCAGCCGCTCCGAGGAAAAACTGTTTTTT. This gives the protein CASSRSEEKLFF.